The T cell receptor (beta chain) under discussion was sequenced for a study of shared T cell receptors in the human thymus. Sequencing used immunoSEQ multiplex PCR; TCRdb keeps in-frame clones, though not all of them. The repertoire holds some 400,000 clones, with roughly 94% as singletons. Germline V gene lookup returns CDR1 MNHEY and CDR2 SMNVEV (reference sequence). V gave up 3 bases and J gave up 3 bases, with 11 bases separating them. The CDR3 extends over 14 amino acids. J is TRBJ1-1 and V is TRBV27; perhaps TRBD1 as D (6 bases). Sequenced material: thymocytes. The TCR comes from a human donor. The CDR3 DNA sequence: TGTGCCAGCAGTTTTCACAGGGAGGACACTGAAGCTTTCTTT. This gives the protein CASSFHREDTEAFF.